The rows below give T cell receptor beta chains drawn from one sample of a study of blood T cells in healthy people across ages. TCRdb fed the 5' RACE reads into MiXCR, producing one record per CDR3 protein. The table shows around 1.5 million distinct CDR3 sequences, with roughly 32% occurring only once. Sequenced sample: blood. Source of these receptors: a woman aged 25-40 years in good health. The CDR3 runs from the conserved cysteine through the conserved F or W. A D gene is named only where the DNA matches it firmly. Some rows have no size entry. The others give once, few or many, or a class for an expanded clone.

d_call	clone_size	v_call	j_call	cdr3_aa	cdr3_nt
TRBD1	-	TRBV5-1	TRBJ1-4	CASSLEGGGREKLFF	TGCGCCAGCAGCTTGGAAGGGGGCGGGCGGGAAAAACTGTTTTTT
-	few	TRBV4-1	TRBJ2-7	CASSQAPGPAEQYF	TGCGCCAGCAGCCAGGCACCGGGACCCGCCGAGCAGTACTTC
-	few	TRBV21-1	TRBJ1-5	CASPNEGRGQPQHF	TGTGCCAGCCCTAACGAGGGGCGGGGGCAGCCCCAGCATTTT
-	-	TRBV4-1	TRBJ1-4	CASSQDARSGGREKLFF	TGCGCCAGCAGCCAAGATGCTCGATCGGGGGGCAGAGAAAAACTGTTTTTT
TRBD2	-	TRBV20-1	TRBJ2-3	CSATSPGRAGFADTQYF	TGCAGTGCTACTTCTCCGGGACGAGCGGGATTTGCAGATACGCAGTATTTT
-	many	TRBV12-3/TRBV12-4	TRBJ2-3	CASSLGGETDTQYF	TGTGCCAGCAGCTTAGGGGGGGAGACAGATACGCAGTATTTT
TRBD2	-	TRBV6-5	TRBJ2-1	CASSYSGLAGVFEQFF	TGTGCCAGCAGTTACTCGGGACTAGCGGGAGTCTTTGAGCAGTTCTTC
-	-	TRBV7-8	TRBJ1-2	CASTLAPTGSRGYTF	TGTGCCAGCACCCTAGCACCCACAGGATCGCGCGGCTACACCTTC
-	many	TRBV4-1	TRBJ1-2	CASSRHRGGDGYTF	TGCGCCAGCAGCCGACACCGGGGAGGGGATGGCTACACCTTC
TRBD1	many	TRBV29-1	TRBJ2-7	CSVSPTGGHEQYF	TGCAGCGTCTCCCCGACAGGGGGCCACGAGCAGTACTTC